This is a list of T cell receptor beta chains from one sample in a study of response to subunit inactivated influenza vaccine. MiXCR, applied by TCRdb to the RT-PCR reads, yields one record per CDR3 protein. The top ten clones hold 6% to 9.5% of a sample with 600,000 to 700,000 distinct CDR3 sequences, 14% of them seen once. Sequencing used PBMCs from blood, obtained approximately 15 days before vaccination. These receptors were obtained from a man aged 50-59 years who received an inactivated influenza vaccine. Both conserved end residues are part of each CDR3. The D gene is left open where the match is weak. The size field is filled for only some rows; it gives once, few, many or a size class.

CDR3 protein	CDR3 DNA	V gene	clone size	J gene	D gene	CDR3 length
CSVLSLSYNEQFF	TGCAGCGTTCTGAGTCTCTCCTACAATGAGCAGTTCTTC	TRBV29-1	few	TRBJ2-1	NA	13
CASSPTGIRNYGYTF	TGTGCCAGCAGCCCGACAGGGATTCGTAACTATGGCTACACCTTC	TRBV27	NA	TRBJ1-2	TRBD1	15
CASSFPDRGGSYEQYF	TGTGCCAGCAGTTTCCCAGACAGGGGAGGATCCTACGAGCAGTACTTC	TRBV28	few	TRBJ2-7	TRBD1	16
CASSEGAGWQPQHF	TGTGCCAGCAGTGAAGGGGCAGGGTGGCAGCCCCAGCATTTT	TRBV6-1	many	TRBJ1-5	NA	14
CSVAQGTDQPQHF	TGCAGCGTAGCACAGGGAACGGATCAGCCCCAGCATTTT	TRBV29-1	many	TRBJ1-5	NA	13
CSAREGSGGNSPLHF	TGCAGTGCTAGAGAAGGGTCAGGGGGTAATTCACCCCTCCACTTT	TRBV20-1	NA	TRBJ1-6	TRBD1	15
CASSSVQTQYF	TGTGCCAGCAGTTCCGTCCAGACCCAGTACTTC	TRBV6-2/TRBV6-3	few	TRBJ2-5	NA	11
CASSLFSLAEGVDTQYF	TGTGCCAGCAGTTTATTCTCACTAGCCGAGGGGGTAGATACGCAGTATTTT	TRBV12-3/TRBV12-4	NA	TRBJ2-3	NA	17
CASSYLPGTASGANVLTF	TGTGCCAGCAGTTATCTCCCCGGGACAGCCTCTGGGGCCAACGTCCTGACTTTC	TRBV28	NA	TRBJ2-6	TRBD1	18
CASSITGGPGYEQYF	TGTGCCAGCAGCATTACAGGGGGACCGGGATACGAGCAGTACTTC	TRBV5-6	NA	TRBJ2-7	TRBD1	15
CASTGSGRGLSYNEQFF	TGTGCCAGCACAGGTAGCGGGAGGGGCCTCTCCTACAATGAGCAGTTCTTC	TRBV6-1	few	TRBJ2-1	TRBD2	17
CASSPRDSRYNEQFF	TGTGCCAGTAGTCCACGGGATAGCCGATACAATGAGCAGTTCTTC	TRBV19	NA	TRBJ2-1	NA	15
CAIRPGLAGTDTQYF	TGTGCCATCAGACCGGGACTAGCAGGCACAGATACGCAGTATTTT	TRBV10-3	many	TRBJ2-3	TRBD2	15
CSAGGGGPLHEQYF	TGCAGTGCTGGTGGTGGGGGTCCGCTACACGAGCAGTACTTC	TRBV20-1	NA	TRBJ2-7	NA	14
CASSLGGDTNYGYTF	TGCGCCAGCAGCTTGGGGGGAGACACTAACTATGGCTACACCTTC	TRBV5-1	few	TRBJ1-2	NA	15
CASQAGAYNEQFF	TGTGCCTCCCAAGCCGGGGCCTACAATGAGCAGTTCTTC	TRBV24-1	NA	TRBJ2-1	NA	13
CASSPTVPADEQYF	TGCGCCAGCAGCCCGACGGTACCCGCGGACGAGCAGTACTTC	TRBV4-1	few	TRBJ2-7	NA	14
CATSDPALTDTQYF	TGTGCCACCAGTGACCCTGCCCTCACAGATACGCAGTATTTT	TRBV24-1	NA	TRBJ2-3	NA	14
CSATKGRTSGLGTQYF	TGCAGTGCCACCAAGGGGAGGACTAGCGGATTGGGTACGCAGTATTTT	TRBV20-1	NA	TRBJ2-3	TRBD2	16
CASSQGFETQYF	TGTGCCAGCAGCCAGGGGTTTGAGACCCAGTACTTC	TRBV5-5	NA	TRBJ2-5	NA	12
CASSPGGATQYF	TGTGCCAGCAGCCCCGGAGGCGCTACGCAGTATTTT	TRBV7-3	NA	TRBJ2-3	NA	12
CASSSPGLAIGETQYF	TGTGCCAGCAGTTCACCGGGACTAGCCATTGGTGAGACCCAGTACTTC	TRBV28	NA	TRBJ2-5	TRBD2	16
CASSLGVSNTGELFF	TGTGCCAGCAGCTTAGGGGTCAGTAACACCGGGGAGCTGTTTTTT	TRBV7-2	few	TRBJ2-2	NA	15
CATSEGSGETQYF	TGTGCCACCAGTGAAGGGTCGGGGGAGACCCAGTACTTC	TRBV24-1	NA	TRBJ2-5	NA	13
CASWDSAPGELFF	TGCGCCAGCTGGGACAGTGCACCCGGGGAGCTGTTTTTT	TRBV10-2	NA	TRBJ2-2	TRBD1	13
CATRPTGTGEQYF	TGTGCCACCAGACCTACAGGGACTGGCGAGCAGTACTTC	TRBV27	once	TRBJ2-7	NA	13
CASRGVPGELFF	TGTGCCAGCAGGGGGGTTCCCGGGGAGCTGTTTTTT	TRBV12-3/TRBV12-4	few	TRBJ2-2	NA	12
CASSQTPGTGELFF	TGTGCCAGCAGCCAAACCCCGGGCACCGGGGAGCTGTTTTTT	TRBV6-2/TRBV6-3	many	TRBJ2-2	NA	14
CASERLETQYF	TGTGCCAGCGAGCGTCTAGAGACCCAGTACTTC	TRBV6-1	few	TRBJ2-5	NA	11
CASSQGQGAAEAFF	TGCGCCAGCAGCCAGGGACAGGGGGCTGCTGAAGCTTTCTTT	TRBV5-1	NA	TRBJ1-1	TRBD1	14
CASSSQGGGESQYF	TGTGCCAGCAGTTCACAGGGTGGTGGAGAGTCCCAGTACTTC	TRBV6-5	few	TRBJ2-5	NA	14
CASSQGLAVHANTGELFF	TGCGCCAGCAGCCAGGGACTAGCGGTCCACGCGAACACCGGGGAGCTGTTTTTT	TRBV4-1	many	TRBJ2-2	TRBD2	18
CASSQGVGASTDTQYF	TGCGCCAGCAGCCAAGGGGTGGGGGCTAGCACAGATACGCAGTATTTT	TRBV4-3	few	TRBJ2-3	NA	16
CASSYSGLAGNTIYF	TGTGCCAGCAGTTACTCGGGGTTAGCTGGAAACACCATATATTTT	TRBV6-5	NA	TRBJ1-3	NA	15
CSAQNTLRGASQKGEQYF	TGCAGTGCTCAGAATACTCTAAGGGGGGCTAGCCAAAAGGGGGAGCAGTACTTC	TRBV20-1	few	TRBJ2-7	NA	18
CATSRDRQMMNTEAFF	TGTGCCACCAGCAGAGATAGGCAGATGATGAACACTGAAGCTTTCTTT	TRBV15	NA	TRBJ1-1	NA	16
CASSSRDSGTSGIAYEQYF	TGCGCCAGCAGCTCCCGGGACTCGGGGACTAGCGGGATAGCCTACGAGCAGTACTTC	TRBV5-1	NA	TRBJ2-7	TRBD2	19
CSAREGLAGVNEQYF	TGCAGTGCTAGAGAGGGACTAGCGGGAGTTAACGAGCAGTACTTC	TRBV20-1	NA	TRBJ2-7	TRBD2	15
CASSSLGLGGGNIQYF	TGTGCCAGCAGCTCGTTGGGACTAGGGGGTGGGAACATTCAGTACTTC	TRBV5-4	many	TRBJ2-4	TRBD2	16
CASSRLGSLRRDEDEQYF	TGTGCCAGCTCACGATTAGGCTCTTTGAGGCGGGATGAGGACGAGCAGTACTTC	TRBV18	NA	TRBJ2-7	NA	18